This TCR beta chain was sequenced during a study of cytomegalovirus exposure and HLA in healthy donors (TCRdb year 2017). Broadly, across the study: According to an earlier analysis of 587 of the donors, some 180 million T cells yielded some 120 million unique TCR beta sequences and more than 250 Gb of sequence data. Approximately 310 gigabases of sequencing data and 78 million or so unique TCR sequences were included in an early release covering over 600 HLA-typed donors. Among the roughly 400 genotyped donors, about 85% belonged to the genetic ancestry cluster associated with self-reported Caucasian donors. The study was designed to test whether signatures of past pathogen exposure could be identified by cataloging public T cell receptors. Using immunosequencing, the study profiled T cell repertoires from 666 subjects and related those repertoires to cytomegalovirus serostatus. In addition to the first cohort of approximately 650 subjects, a separate validation cohort of approximately 120 different subjects was used. To predict cytomegalovirus infection status, the study brought together high-throughput TCR immunosequencing, statistical association of individual TCRs with disease status, and machine learning. A later analysis re-analyzed previously published TCR beta repertoires from approximately 700 donors and added high-resolution HLA genotyping to study TCR occurrence patterns. The later analysis used no new phenotypic data to find candidate immune exposures, relying instead on TCR beta sequences and their occurrence across donors. An earlier analysis of 587 of the donors used high-throughput TCR beta sequencing to judge whether each TCR beta V gene segment behaved as functional or pseudogenic. Donor age, sex, ethnicity and CMV serostatus were collected together with the repertoire data. A later genetic analysis took genome-wide SNP genotypes for about 55% of the 666 donors and used that subset as a discovery cohort. All discovery cohort repertoires had been generated using a single sequencing platform. Both class I and class II loci were covered by HLA typing, at four-digit resolution. Typing coverage differed by locus: A, B, C, DRB1 and DQB1 were typed in about 620-640 donors, DQA1 in about 500, DPA1 in around 580, and DPB1 in 450 to 480. Because of strong linkage in the cohort, roughly five DR-DQ haplotypes were treated as single units for association and clustering. Across around 400 genotyped donors of the cohort, an average of about 240,000 unique TCR beta nucleotide sequences per donor were sequenced, and roughly a sixth of those sequences were non-productive. Findings and caveats that apply to the study as a whole: In a later analysis, most CMV-associated TCR beta chains were found to appear HLA-restricted, with HLA associations seemingly driven largely by CMV exposure. Because HLA typing was unavailable for some donors at each locus, only the typed subset was used in association tests. At a false discovery rate of 0.05, a later analysis linked 15,000 to 20,000 TCR beta sequences to specific HLA alleles. When HLA alleles, especially DR and DQ, strongly co-occurred, attributing TCR associations to individual alleles was difficult. In a later genetic analysis, a missense DCLRE1C variant was associated with V-gene and J-gene trimming of TCR beta chains, and the association was replicated in an independent cohort. Three of the identified cytomegalovirus-associated TCR beta chains were confirmed in vitro to be specific for cytomegalovirus antigens. In an earlier analysis of roughly 560 of the donors, most TCR beta V segments were observed in productive rearrangements about 90% or about 30% of the time, broadly matching IMGT annotations. Presence/absence analyses assumed roughly uniform sequencing depth across donors, an assumption that may not hold. For the cohort, immune exposure information was limited to CMV serostatus. In both the original and validation cohorts, the classifier was reported to diagnose cytomegalovirus status with high specificity and sensitivity. A later analysis found that HLA-associated TCR beta chains were more clonally expanded and had lower generation probabilities than equally common non-associated chains. According to a later analysis, TCR association rates differed among HLA loci, with DRB1 alleles showing the most associated TCRs and HLA-C alleles showing the fewest. A cluster of highly shared sequence variants was judged likely to be a technical artifact of the sequencing pipeline. Most TCR sequences were observed very rarely across donors, whereas some public TCRs were present in many individuals. The cohort was sequenced for TCR beta chains only, and without alpha or paired-chain data the features that could be detected were limited. The earlier analysis of fewer than 750 of the donors excluded 15 to 20 rarely observed V segments, including chromosome 9 orphons, because counts were too low. A further reported finding was that TCR beta sequences accurately predicted the HLA-A and HLA-B alleles for most subjects in the first cohort. Correlated functional status among segregating V segments might reflect linkage disequilibrium, but an unknown experimental factor could not be ruled out. A total of roughly 160 TCR beta chains were listed by the study as associated with cytomegalovirus. In a later analysis, several top co-occurrence clusters were reported to appear linked to parvovirus B19, influenza, CMV and Epstein-Barr virus. The authors suggested that the approach could potentially be generalized to other disease states and immunological phenotypes. According to a later genetic analysis, donors in an Asian-associated ancestry cluster had fewer N-insertions in productive TCRs than the approximately 700-donor mean.

The library came from the immunoSEQ multiplex PCR assay. The multiplex PCR relied on a mix of 60 forward primers for TCR Vbeta segments and 13 reverse primers for TCR Jbeta segments. Amplification of the CDR3 region of rearranged TCR beta genes was performed with a multiplex PCR assay on genomic DNA. The Illumina HiSeq System was used to sequence the amplified TCR beta libraries as 87-base-pair reads. Processing in the source paper ran as follows. A later analysis counted tens of millions of unique TCR beta chains across the 666 repertoires, and some 11 million of these chains were shared by at least two donors. Raw reads were error-corrected and collapsed into unique sequences with a nearest-neighbor algorithm that merged closely related sequences to remove PCR and sequencing errors. To assign V, D and J gene segments, CDR3 sequences were aligned to IMGT reference sequences. For a sequence to be retained, a match of at least six nucleotides to both a V gene segment and a J gene segment was required. A rearrangement was called productive if the CDR3 had no stop codons and remained in frame with V and J, and every other rearrangement was called non-productive. Following IMGT convention, CDR3 was defined as the stretch from the second conserved V-encoded cysteine to the conserved J-encoded phenylalanine. In an earlier analysis of more than 550 of the donors, sequences lacking an unambiguous match to a single V gene segment were excluded. An earlier analysis of roughly 590 of the donors called V segments functional above 56.7% productive rearrangements and segregating when the between-donor standard deviation exceeded 5%. To diagnose cytomegalovirus status from the catalog of TCR beta chain sequences, a statistical classification framework was built. In a later analysis, V and J genes were assigned by comparing TCR nucleotide sequences against IMGT/GENE-DB human TR gene sequences. A later analysis assigned CDR3 sequences and most-parsimonious VDJ recombination scenarios with the TCRdist pipeline. In a later analysis, each TCR beta chain was defined by its CDR3 amino acid sequence together with its V-gene family, and reads without a unique V-gene family were excluded. To address suspected cross-contamination and a sequencing artifact, a later analysis removed approximately 600 highly shared, low-generation-probability nucleotide sequences. For each public chain, a later analysis derived a clonal expansion index from normalized ranks of inferred template counts within each repertoire. A later analysis computed generation probabilities with a VDJ recombination model fitted to out-of-frame rearrangements, and checked the results against IGoR. In a later analysis, TCR-TCR, TCR-HLA and TCR-CMV co-occurrence was scored with hypergeometric tests, and a repertoire-size bias correction was applied to TCR pairs. In a later analysis, false discovery rates were estimated by permuting HLA or CMV assignments 20 times. In a later analysis, co-occurring TCRs were grouped using DBSCAN, with TCRdist sequence similarity added in when clustering inside HLA-allele-positive subsets. For co-occurrence clustering, repertoires with fewer than 30,000 or more than 120,000 public chains were excluded, along with about five repertoires with anomalous nucleotide sharing. The clones in this table, taken by TCRdb from immuneACCESS, are in-frame only. Not every clone is retained; where verified, under half of the shortfall comes from an unresolved V gene, and the cause of the rest is unknown. That table gives V, J and clone size, and the DNA gave D and trimming. This sample lists some 70,000 clones; around 78% were detected once. The ten largest account for around 6% of the sample.

In total, approximately 700 healthy bone marrow donors made up the cohort. At the time of sampling, all cohort members were nominally healthy, though unrecorded immune exposures were likely present. The donor was CMV seronegative and was included in the group of 352 seronegative cohort members. Every donor gave a peripheral blood sample, and the peripheral blood mononuclear cells from that sample were used for TCR beta sequencing. Genomic DNA extraction from the blood cell samples was performed with the Qiagen DNeasy Blood Extraction Kit. Of note for this clone: This receptor's antigen is unknown. There are no base qualities to consult, and no much larger clone falls within one base.

This clonotype was obtained from a man between 45 and 60 years old in good health and CMV-seronegative. The sequenced sample consisted of PBMCs.

At the DNA level, the sequence is TGTGCCAGCGTCGGGATCGAGGGTATGAACACTGAAGCTTTCTTT. The resulting protein is CASVGIEGMNTEAFF. The chain uses TRBV27 and TRBJ1-1; the D gene remains uncertain. Spanning cysteine to phenylalanine, the CDR3 consists of 15 amino acids. CDR3 DNA is the only sequence kept; it has 45 bases, read in frame from the first base. V and J are truncated by 8 bases and 0 bases respectively, leaving an intervening sequence of 16 bases. CDR1 and CDR2 are drawn from the germline V gene (reference sequence): MNHEY, SMNVEV.